This T cell receptor (beta chain) was obtained from a study of post-analysis software for immune sequencing data. In the study overall: Relapsing-remitting, secondary progressive and progressive-relapsing multiple sclerosis were all included among the disease courses. Study-level findings and limits: Controls showed lower frequencies than patients for 5 or 6 TRBV segments, and TRBV5-6, TRBV5-1 and TRBV20-1 were among these.

Carried by the TCR beta cDNA libraries were unique molecular identifiers. From approximately 0.95 to 9.8 million T cells, roughly 0.5 million cDNA molecules were obtained. TCRdb processed the PCR reads anew with MiXCR; each CDR3 protein has one entry. Of 750,000 to 950,000 distinct CDR3 sequences in the sample, about 43% are singletons; the top ten hold 4.9%. This clonotype was detected only a few times. Its antigen is undetermined. The J segment lost 6 bases and the V segment lost 6 bases, leaving 2 bases of the junction unmatched. The CDR3 runs to 11 residues. Germline loops: CDR1 SQVTM, CDR2 ANQGSEA.

This TCR was sampled from a girl aged 10-17 years with multiple sclerosis. The sample comprised blood. The chain recombines TRBV29-1 with TRBJ1-2; 9 bases fit TRBD1. The CDR3 DNA reads TGCAGCGTAAGACAGGGGGATGGCTACACCTTC. It specifies CSVRQGDGYTF.